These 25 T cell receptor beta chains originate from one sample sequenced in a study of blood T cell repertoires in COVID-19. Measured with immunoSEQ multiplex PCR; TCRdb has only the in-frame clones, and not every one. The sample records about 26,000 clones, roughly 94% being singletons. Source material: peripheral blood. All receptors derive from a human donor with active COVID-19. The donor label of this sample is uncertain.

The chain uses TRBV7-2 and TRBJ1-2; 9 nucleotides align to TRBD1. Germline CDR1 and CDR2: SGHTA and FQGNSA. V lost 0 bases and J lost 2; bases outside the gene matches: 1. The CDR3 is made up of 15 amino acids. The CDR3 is CASSLAGTGNYGYTF. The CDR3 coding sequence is TGTGCCAGCAGCTTAGCCGGGACAGGGAACTATGGCTACACCTTC.

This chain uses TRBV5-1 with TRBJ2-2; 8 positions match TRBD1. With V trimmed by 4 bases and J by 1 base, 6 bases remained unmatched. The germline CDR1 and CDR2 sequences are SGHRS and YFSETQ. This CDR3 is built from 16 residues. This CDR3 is CASSPDRAMNTGELFF. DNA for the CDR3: TGCGCCAGCAGCCCGGACAGGGCAATGAACACCGGGGAGCTGTTTTTT.

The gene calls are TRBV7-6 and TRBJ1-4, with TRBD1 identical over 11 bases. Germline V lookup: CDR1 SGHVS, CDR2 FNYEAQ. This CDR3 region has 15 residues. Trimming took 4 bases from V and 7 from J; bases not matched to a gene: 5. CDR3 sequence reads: CASSSAGTGGEKLFF. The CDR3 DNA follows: TGTGCCAGCAGCTCCGCCGGGACAGGGGGTGAAAAACTGTTTTTT.

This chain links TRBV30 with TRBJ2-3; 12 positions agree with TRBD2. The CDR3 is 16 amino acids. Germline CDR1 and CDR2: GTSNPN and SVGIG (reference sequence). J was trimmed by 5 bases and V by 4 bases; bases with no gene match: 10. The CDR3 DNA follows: TGTGCCTGGAACCGAGGACTAGCGGGACGGGGAGATACGCAGTATTTT. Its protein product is CAWNRGLAGRGDTQYF.

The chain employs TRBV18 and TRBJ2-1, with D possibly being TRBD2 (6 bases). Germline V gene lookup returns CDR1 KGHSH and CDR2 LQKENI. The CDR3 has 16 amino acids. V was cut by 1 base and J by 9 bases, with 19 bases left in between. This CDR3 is CASSPLQPEGQGEQFF. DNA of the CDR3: TGTGCCAGCTCACCACTCCAGCCGGAGGGCCAGGGTGAGCAGTTCTTC. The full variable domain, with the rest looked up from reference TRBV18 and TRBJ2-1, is NAGVMQNPRHLVRRRGQEARLRCSPMKGHSHVYWYRQLPEEGLKFMVYLQKENIIDESGMPKERFSAEFPKEGPSILRIQQVVRGDSAAYFCASSPLQPEGQGEQFFGPGTRLTVL.

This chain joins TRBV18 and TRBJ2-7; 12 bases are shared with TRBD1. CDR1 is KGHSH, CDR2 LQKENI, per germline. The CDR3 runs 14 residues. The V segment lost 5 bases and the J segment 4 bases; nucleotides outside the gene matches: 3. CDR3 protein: CASSTGQGAYEQYF. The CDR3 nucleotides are TGTGCCAGCTCAACGGGACAGGGGGCGTACGAGCAGTACTTC.

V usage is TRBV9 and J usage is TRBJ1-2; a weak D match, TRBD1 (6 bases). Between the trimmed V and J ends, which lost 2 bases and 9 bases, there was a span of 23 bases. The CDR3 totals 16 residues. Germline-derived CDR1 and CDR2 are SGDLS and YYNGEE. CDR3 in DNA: TGTGCCAGCAGCGTTATGACCTACCCGGGACAACTCAGCTACACCTTC. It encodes CASSVMTYPGQLSYTF.

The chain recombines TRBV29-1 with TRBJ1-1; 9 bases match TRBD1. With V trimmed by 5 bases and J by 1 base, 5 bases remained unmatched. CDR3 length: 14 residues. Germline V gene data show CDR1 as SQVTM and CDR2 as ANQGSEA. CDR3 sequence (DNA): TGCAGCGTTACAGGGGGCCGTACGAACACTGAAGCTTTCTTT. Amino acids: CSVTGGRTNTEAFF.

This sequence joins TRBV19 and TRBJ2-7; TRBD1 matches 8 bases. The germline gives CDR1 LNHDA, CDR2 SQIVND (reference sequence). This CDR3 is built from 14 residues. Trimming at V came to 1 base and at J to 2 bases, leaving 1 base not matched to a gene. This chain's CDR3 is CASSIGQGTYEQYF. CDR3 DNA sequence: TGTGCCAGTAGTATAGGACAGGGGACCTACGAGCAGTACTTC.

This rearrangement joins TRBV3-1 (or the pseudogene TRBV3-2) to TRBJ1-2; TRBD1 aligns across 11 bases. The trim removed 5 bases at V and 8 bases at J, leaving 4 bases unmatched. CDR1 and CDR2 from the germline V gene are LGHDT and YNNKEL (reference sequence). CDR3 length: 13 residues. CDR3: CASSEDRGHGYTF. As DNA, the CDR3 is TGTGCCAGCAGCGAGGACAGGGGGCACGGCTACACCTTC.

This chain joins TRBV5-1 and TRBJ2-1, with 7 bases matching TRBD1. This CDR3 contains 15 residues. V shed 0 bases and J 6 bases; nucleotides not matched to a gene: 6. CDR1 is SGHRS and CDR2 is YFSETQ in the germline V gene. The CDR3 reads CASSLGDRVINEQFF. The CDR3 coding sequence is TGCGCCAGCAGCTTGGGAGACAGGGTTATCAATGAGCAGTTCTTC.

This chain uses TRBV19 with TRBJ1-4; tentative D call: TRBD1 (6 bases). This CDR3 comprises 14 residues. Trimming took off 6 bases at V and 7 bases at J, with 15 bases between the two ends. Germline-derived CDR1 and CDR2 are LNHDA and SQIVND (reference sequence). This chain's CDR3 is CASRETGSAEKLFF. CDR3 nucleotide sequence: TGTGCCAGTAGGGAAACAGGGAGTGCTGAAAAACTGTTTTTT.

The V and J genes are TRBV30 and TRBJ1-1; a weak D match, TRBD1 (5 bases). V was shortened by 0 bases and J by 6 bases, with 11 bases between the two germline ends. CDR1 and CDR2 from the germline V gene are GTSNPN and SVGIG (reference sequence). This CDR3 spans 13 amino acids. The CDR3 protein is CAWSVRRRAEAFF. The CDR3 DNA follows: TGTGCCTGGAGTGTACGTCGCAGGGCTGAAGCTTTCTTT.

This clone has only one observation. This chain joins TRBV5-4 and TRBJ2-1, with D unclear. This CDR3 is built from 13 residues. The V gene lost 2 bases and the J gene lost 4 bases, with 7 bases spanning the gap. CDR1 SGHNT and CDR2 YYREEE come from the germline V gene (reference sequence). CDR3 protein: CASSFTDYNEQFF. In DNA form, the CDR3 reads TGTGCCAGCAGCTTTACAGATTACAATGAGCAGTTCTTC.

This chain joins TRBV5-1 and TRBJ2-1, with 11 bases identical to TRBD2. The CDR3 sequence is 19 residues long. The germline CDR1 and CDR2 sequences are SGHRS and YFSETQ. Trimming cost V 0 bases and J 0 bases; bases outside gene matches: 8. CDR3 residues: CASSLDRLAGSSSYNEQFF. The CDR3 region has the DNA TGCGCCAGCAGCTTGGACCGACTAGCGGGAAGTAGCTCCTACAATGAGCAGTTCTTC.

The CDR3 sequence: CASSQISSGGRETQYF. In DNA, the CDR3 is TGTGCCAGCAGCCAAATCAGTAGCGGGGGGAGAGAGACCCAGTACTTC. The rearrangement links TRBV14 to TRBJ2-5, with 10 bases lining up with TRBD2. The CDR3 length is 16 residues. J was trimmed by 4 bases and V by 2 bases; bases with no gene match: 7. Germline lookup yields CDR1 SGHDN and CDR2 FVKESK.

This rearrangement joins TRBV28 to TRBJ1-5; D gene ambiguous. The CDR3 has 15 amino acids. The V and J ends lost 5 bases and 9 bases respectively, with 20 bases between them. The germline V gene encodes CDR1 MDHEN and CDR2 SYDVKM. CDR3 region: CASSPGRGPGGPQHF. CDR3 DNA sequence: TGTGCCAGCAGTCCCGGTCGTGGACCCGGAGGGCCCCAGCATTTT.

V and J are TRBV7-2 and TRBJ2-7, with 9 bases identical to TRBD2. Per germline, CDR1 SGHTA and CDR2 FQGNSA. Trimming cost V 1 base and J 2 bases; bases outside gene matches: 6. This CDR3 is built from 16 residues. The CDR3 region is CASSLGGSGGTYEQYF. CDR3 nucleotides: TGTGCCAGCAGCTTAGGTGGTAGCGGGGGAACCTACGAGCAGTACTTC.

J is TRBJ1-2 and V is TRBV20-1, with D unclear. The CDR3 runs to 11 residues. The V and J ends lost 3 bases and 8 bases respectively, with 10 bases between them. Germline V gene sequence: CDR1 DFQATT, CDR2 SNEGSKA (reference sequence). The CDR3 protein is CSASPAGGYTF. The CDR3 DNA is TGCAGTGCTAGCCCGGCGGGAGGCTACACCTTC.

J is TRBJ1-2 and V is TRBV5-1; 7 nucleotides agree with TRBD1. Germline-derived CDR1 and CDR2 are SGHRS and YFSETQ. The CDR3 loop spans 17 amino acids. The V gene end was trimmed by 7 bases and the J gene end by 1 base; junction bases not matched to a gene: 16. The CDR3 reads CASRSEQGTPRNYGYTF. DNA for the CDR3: TGCGCCAGCCGGTCGGAACAGGGGACCCCCCGTAACTATGGCTACACCTTC.

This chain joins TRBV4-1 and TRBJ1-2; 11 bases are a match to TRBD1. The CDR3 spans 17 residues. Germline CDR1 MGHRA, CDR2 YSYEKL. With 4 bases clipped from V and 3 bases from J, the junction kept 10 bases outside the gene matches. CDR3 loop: CASSREDRGRGDYGYTF. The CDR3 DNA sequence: TGCGCCAGCAGCCGGGAGGACAGGGGGCGCGGTGACTATGGCTACACCTTC.

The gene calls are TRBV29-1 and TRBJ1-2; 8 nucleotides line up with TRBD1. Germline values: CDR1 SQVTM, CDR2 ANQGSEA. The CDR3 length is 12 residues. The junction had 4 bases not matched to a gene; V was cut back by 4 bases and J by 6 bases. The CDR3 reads CSVGRGRDGYTF. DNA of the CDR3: TGCAGCGTTGGCAGGGGGCGCGATGGCTACACCTTC.

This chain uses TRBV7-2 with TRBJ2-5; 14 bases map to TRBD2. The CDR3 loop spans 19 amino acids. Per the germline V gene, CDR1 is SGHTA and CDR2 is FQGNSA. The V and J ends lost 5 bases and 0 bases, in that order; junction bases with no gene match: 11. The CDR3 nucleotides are TGTGCCAGCAGCGACCGAGGACTAGCGGGGGGCCGATACCAAGAGACCCAGTACTTC. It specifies CASSDRGLAGGRYQETQYF.

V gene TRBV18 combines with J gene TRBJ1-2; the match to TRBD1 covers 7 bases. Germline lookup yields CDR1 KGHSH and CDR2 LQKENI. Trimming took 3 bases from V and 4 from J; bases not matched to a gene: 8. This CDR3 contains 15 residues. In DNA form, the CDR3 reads TGTGCCAGCTCACCTACTACAGGGGCGGTCTATGGCTACACCTTC. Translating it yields CASSPTTGAVYGYTF.

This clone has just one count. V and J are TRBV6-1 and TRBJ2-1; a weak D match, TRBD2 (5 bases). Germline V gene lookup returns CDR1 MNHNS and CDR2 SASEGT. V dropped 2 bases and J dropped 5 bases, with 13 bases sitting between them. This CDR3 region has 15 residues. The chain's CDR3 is CASSELRVHNNEQFF. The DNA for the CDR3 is TGTGCCAGCAGTGAACTGCGGGTTCACAACAATGAGCAGTTCTTC.